What follows are 14 T cell receptor beta chains derived from one specimen sequenced in a study of control samples from healthy donors and cancer patients. Sequencing used immunoSEQ multiplex PCR; TCRdb keeps in-frame clones, though not all of them. The data show over 150,000 clones, around 94% seen once. Sample: PBMCs. All receptors derive from a man aged 55 to 70 with colorectal cancer.

CDR3 nucleotide sequence: TGTGCCAGCAGCTTTACCGGGGCTGAAGGCTACACCTTC. Residues: CASSFTGAEGYTF. The V and J genes are TRBV7-9 and TRBJ1-2; the D gene is possibly TRBD1 (5 bases). The CDR3 spans 13 residues. V lost 3 bases to trimming and J lost 8 bases, with 13 bases between them. The germline gives CDR1 SEHNR, CDR2 FQNEAQ (reference sequence).

The genes are TRBV4-1 and TRBJ1-1, with no clear D. V was shortened by 1 base and J by 3 bases, with 18 bases between the two germline ends. CDR3 size: 17 residues. Per germline, CDR1 MGHRA and CDR2 YSYEKL. The CDR3 DNA reads TGCGCCAGCAGCCAAGCTACCAACCCGGTTGGGGACACTGAAGCTTTCTTT. It yields the protein CASSQATNPVGDTEAFF.

V gene TRBV6-6 combines with J gene TRBJ1-6; D not certain. The ends were cut back, 2 bases at V and 9 bases at J, with 8 bases in the middle. CDR3 length: 13 amino acids. Germline CDR1 is MNHNY and CDR2 is SVGAGI (reference sequence). As DNA, the CDR3 is TGTGCCAGCAGTTACGAGGAGAGTTCACCCCTCCACTTT. Translating gives CASSYEESSPLHF.

The chain is built from TRBV6-5 and TRBJ1-6, with D uncertain. This CDR3 spans 15 amino acids. Germline V gene lookup returns CDR1 MNHEY and CDR2 SVGAGI. Trimming stripped 5 bases from V and 5 bases from J, with 13 bases between. DNA for the CDR3: TGTGCCAGCAGTCCTGGTGGACTTAATAATTCACCCCTCCACTTT. Amino acids: CASSPGGLNNSPLHF.

V and J are TRBV11-2 and TRBJ2-1, with TRBD2 matching over 9 bases. V lost 5 bases to trimming and J lost 6 bases; unmatched junction nucleotides: 5. Germline V lookup: CDR1 SGHAT, CDR2 FQNNGV. The CDR3 extends over 14 amino acids. DNA for the CDR3: TGTGCCAGCAGCCTTAGCGGGGGTCGCAATGAGCAGTTCTTC. Residues: CASSLSGGRNEQFF.

V usage is TRBV10-3 and J usage is TRBJ2-5, with 12 nucleotides matching TRBD1. Germline-derived CDR1 and CDR2 are ENHRY and SYGVKD. This CDR3 is 17 amino acids long. The junction had 10 bases not matched to a gene; V was cut back by 4 bases and J by 4 bases. The CDR3 is CAISVGTGGRLGETQYF. The CDR3, as DNA: TGTGCCATCAGTGTAGGGACAGGGGGCAGGCTGGGAGAGACCCAGTACTTC.

This chain links TRBV19 with TRBJ1-4; 7 positions match TRBD1. CDR1 and CDR2 (germline): LNHDA, SQIVND (reference sequence). V lost 9 bases, J lost 3 bases, and 4 bases stayed unmatched. CDR3 length: 13 amino acids. The CDR3 spells CASRTGPNEKLFF. The DNA of the CDR3 is TGTGCCAGCCGGACAGGCCCTAATGAAAAACTGTTTTTT. Together with reference TRBV19 and TRBJ1-4, the CDR3 gives the full variable domain: DGGITQSPKYLFRKEGQNVTLSCEQNLNHDAMYWYRQDPGQGLRLIYYSQIVNDFQKGDIAEGYSVSREKKESFPLTVTSAQKNPTAFYLCASRTGPNEKLFFGSGTQLSVL.

The chain combines TRBV6-5 with TRBJ1-2, with D perhaps matching TRBD1 (6 bases). Between the trimmed V and J ends, which lost 6 bases and 3 bases, there was a span of 14 bases. Germline CDR1 and CDR2: MNHEY and SVGAGI. The CDR3 consists of 14 residues. This CDR3 is CASRSWGQDYGYTF. The CDR3 nucleotides are TGTGCCAGCAGAAGCTGGGGGCAGGACTATGGCTACACCTTC.

The CDR3 reads CASNRQGVGYTF. CDR3 DNA sequence: TGTGCCAGCAACCGACAGGGTGTGGGCTACACCTTC. The chain couples TRBV5-6 to TRBJ1-2, with 7 bases that match TRBD1. V dropped 6 bases and J dropped 8; count of bases not matched to a gene: 7. The CDR3 spans 12 residues. Germline values: CDR1 SGHDT, CDR2 YYEEEE.

This chain uses TRBV7-6 with TRBJ2-6; TRBD1 matches at 9 bases. There are 16 residues in the CDR3. Germline CDR1 SGHVS, CDR2 FNYEAQ. Trimming removed 5 bases from V and 3 bases from J; junction bases left unmatched: 5. The CDR3, as DNA: TGTGCCAGCAGCACCACAGGGGGCGGTGGGGCCAACGTCCTGACTTTC. This gives the protein CASSTTGGGGANVLTF.

This chain uses TRBV4-2 with TRBJ1-2, with D perhaps matching TRBD1 (5 bases). V was trimmed by 0 bases and J by 11 bases, leaving 19 bases between them. The CDR3 sequence is 15 residues long. The germline CDR1 and CDR2 sequences are LGHNA and YNFKEQ. CDR3: CASSQDAGRGRLYTF. The CDR3 DNA follows: TGTGCCAGCAGCCAAGACGCGGGGCGGGGGAGGCTGTACACCTTC.

The J gene is TRBJ2-1, the V gene TRBV5-6; TRBD2 aligns across 15 bases. The CDR3 is 18 amino acids. Trimming took 3 bases from V and 0 from J; bases not matched to a gene: 4. Germline V gives CDR1 SGHDT, CDR2 YYEEEE. CDR3 DNA: TGTGCCAGCAGCTCCGGACTAGCGGGGGGGCGCTCCTACAATGAGCAGTTCTTC. This encodes CASSSGLAGGRSYNEQFF.

The chain carries TRBV6-1 and TRBJ2-2; D call uncertain. V shed 6 bases and J shed 0 bases, with 2 bases lying between them. This CDR3 has 12 amino acids. Per germline, CDR1 MNHNS and CDR2 SASEGT. In nucleotides, the CDR3 is TGTGCCAGCAGGGCGAACACCGGGGAGCTGTTTTTT. Translated: CASRANTGELFF.

The V call is TRBV14, the J call TRBJ1-4; tentative D call: TRBD1 (6 bases). This CDR3 is built from 14 residues. Deletions cut 4 bases from V and 8 bases from J, with 14 bases between. In germline, CDR1 is SGHDN, CDR2 FVKESK. The CDR3 DNA follows: TGTGCCAGCAGCCCGCGGCAGGGGACCGAAAAACTGTTTTTT. This encodes CASSPRQGTEKLFF.